A selection of T cell receptor beta chains follows, all from one sample in a study of Graves' ophthalmopathy and Graves' hyperthyroidism. TCRdb ran MiXCR on the multiplex PCR reads and lists one entry per CDR3 protein. The data contain 210,000 or so distinct CDR3 sequences, 25% to 30% of them seen just once; the ten biggest clones take up around 10%. Sequenced: peripheral blood. The receptors here all came from a middle-aged man with Graves' ophthalmopathy. Both conserved end residues are part of each CDR3. Fields, in order: J gene, V gene, D gene, CDR3 protein. The D gene is left open where the match is weak.

TRBJ1-1,TRBV27,.,CASRPASPGDTEAFF
TRBJ2-2,TRBV7-8,TRBD1,CASSTRQGRDTGELFF
TRBJ1-1,TRBV19,.,CASRGGPEAFF
TRBJ2-7,TRBV6-1,.,CASSESPNSYEQYF
TRBJ2-7,TRBV6-2/TRBV6-3,.,CASSYSARTYEQYF
TRBJ2-7,TRBV19,TRBD1,CASSATGEVLEQYF
TRBJ1-1,TRBV7-2,.,CASSLWGANLEAFF
TRBJ2-7,TRBV6-5,TRBD1,CASSLKRTGTGYYEQYF
TRBJ1-2,TRBV20-1,TRBD1,CSARDRAGQGFDGYTF
TRBJ2-7,TRBV7-6,TRBD2,CASSLVVGAGGRGEQYF
TRBJ2-7,TRBV6-2/TRBV6-3,.,CASSYEARSPSYEQYF
TRBJ2-7,TRBV28,.,CASSPAIKLYEQYF
TRBJ1-5,TRBV11-1,.,CASSLGTRGINQPQHF
TRBJ1-5,TRBV12-3/TRBV12-4,TRBD1,CASSPTGTGQPQHF
TRBJ2-5,TRBV5-1,.,CASSLADPVGETQYF
TRBJ1-5,TRBV6-5,TRBD1,CASSTTTGGRGQPQHF
TRBJ2-7,TRBV7-3,TRBD2,CASSTRAGEGDEQYF
TRBJ1-2,TRBV19,.,CASSIKASRGYTF
TRBJ1-1,TRBV18,.,CASSVQSGGGNTEAFF
TRBJ1-2,TRBV6-1,.,CASSELGLSGYTF
TRBJ2-7,TRBV29-1,.,CSVFSNSHEQYF
TRBJ1-6,TRBV4-1,TRBD1,CASSQDGQGNSPLHF
TRBJ1-6,TRBV12-3/TRBV12-4,.,CASTPPGMLYNSPLHF
TRBJ1-6,TRBV19,.,CASALRGAYNSPLHF
TRBJ2-7,TRBV5-4,TRBD2,CASSTTGLAGEGEQYF
TRBJ1-5,TRBV24-1,.,CATRLSENQPQHF
TRBJ1-6,TRBV7-2,.,CASSLTGGENSPLHF
TRBJ2-2,TRBV19,TRBD2,CASSIDRLAGGNTGELFF
TRBJ2-7,TRBV6-2/TRBV6-3,.,CASTGLEEVFYEQYF
TRBJ2-7,TRBV9,TRBD1,CASSVGDRGYEQYF
TRBJ2-5,TRBV11-2,.,CASSLRARETQYF
TRBJ1-2,TRBV12-3/TRBV12-4,.,CASSPMDSKAYGYTF
TRBJ1-1,TRBV12-3/TRBV12-4,.,CASSLWGTGSGAFF
TRBJ2-5,TRBV20-1,TRBD2,CSARDASGGYQETQYF
TRBJ1-2,TRBV7-2,.,CASSLPSAIYGYGYTF
TRBJ2-2,TRBV20-1,TRBD1,CSASPGTEGTGELFF
TRBJ2-6,TRBV10-3,TRBD1,CAISPQGSGANVLTF
TRBJ1-2,TRBV28,.,CASSFLPTPDYGYTF